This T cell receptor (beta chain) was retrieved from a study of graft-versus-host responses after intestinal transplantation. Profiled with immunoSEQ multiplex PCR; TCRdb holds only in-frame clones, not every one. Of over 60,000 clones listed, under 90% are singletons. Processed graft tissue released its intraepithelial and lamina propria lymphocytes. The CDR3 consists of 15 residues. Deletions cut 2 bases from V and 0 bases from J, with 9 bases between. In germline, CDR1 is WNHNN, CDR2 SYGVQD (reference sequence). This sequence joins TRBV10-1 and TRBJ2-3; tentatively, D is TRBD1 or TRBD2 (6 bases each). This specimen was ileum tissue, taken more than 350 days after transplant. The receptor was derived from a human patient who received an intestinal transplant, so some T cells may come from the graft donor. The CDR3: CASSEQGTSTDTQYF. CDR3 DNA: TGCGCCAGCAGTGAGCAGGGGACTAGCACAGATACGCAGTATTTT.